Listed below are T cell receptor beta chains from one sample, sequenced in a study of shared T cell receptors in the human thymus. This table comes from immunoSEQ multiplex PCR, and its TCRdb copy is limited to in-frame clones, with some not included. The sample has 63,000 or so clones, nearly 95% seen once. The sample consisted of thymocytes. These receptors all stem from a human donor. The CDR3 runs from the conserved cysteine through the conserved F or W. D genes are given only for firm matches. The listing skips clone size in some rows; elsewhere it reads once, few, many or a size class.

V	D	J	size	DNA	CDR3
TRBV27	TRBD2	TRBJ2-5	.	TGTGCCAGCAGGCTCGCTAGCGGGGTCCTTGGGCAGTACTTC	CASRLASGVLGQYF
TRBV29-1	.	TRBJ1-2	.	TGCAGCGCCCTAACACTTTCCGGGACCCGACTATACAGTAACTATGGCTACACCTTC	CSALTLSGTRLYSNYGYTF
TRBV5-8	.	TRBJ1-1	.	TGTGCCAGCAGCTCCTGGACAAAAGGGGGCACTGAAGCTTTCTTT	CASSSWTKGGTEAFF
TRBV18	TRBD2	TRBJ2-3	.	TGTGCCAGCTCACCCCCCGGGATCGCGGGAGTTGGAGATACGCAGTATTTT	CASSPPGIAGVGDTQYF
TRBV9	.	TRBJ2-5	.	TGTGCCAGCAGCCCCCGCAGGACTCCCAGGGCGGAGACCCAGTACTTC	CASSPRRTPRAETQYF
TRBV9	TRBD2	TRBJ2-1	.	TGTGCCAGCAGCGTACATAGCGGGGGGGGCCATGAGCAGTTCTTC	CASSVHSGGGHEQFF
TRBV19	.	TRBJ1-6	few	TGTGCCAGTAGCTCACAGGGAAATTCACCCCTCCACTTT	CASSSQGNSPLHF
TRBV11-3	.	TRBJ1-3	.	TGTGCCAGCAGCTTAAGCTCTGGAAACACCATATATTTT	CASSLSSGNTIYF
TRBV7-9	.	TRBJ2-7	few	TGTGCCAGCGAGGGAGGGTACTTC	CASEGGYF
TRBV15	TRBD2	TRBJ2-7	.	TGTGCCACCAGCAGAGATGAAGGGGTTCGAGCGGGGGGGACCTACGAGCAGTACTTC	CATSRDEGVRAGGTYEQYF
TRBV6-1	TRBD1	TRBJ2-1	.	TGTGCCAGCAGCCGGGACAGGGGGCTTGTTGAGCAGTTCTTC	CASSRDRGLVEQFF
TRBV20-1	.	TRBJ2-7	.	TGCAGTGCTAGTCCCACAGGGCCCTTC	CSASPTGPF
TRBV12-1	.	TRBJ2-7	.	TGTGCCAGCAGCCAGACCGGGACAGGGGGAGAGCAGTACTTC	CASSQTGTGGEQYF
TRBV30	.	TRBJ1-4	.	TGTGCCTGGAGTGTTTTCGGGACGAAAGATGAATTGAAACTGTTTTTT	CAWSVFGTKDELKLFF
TRBV11-2	TRBD1	TRBJ1-5	.	TGTGCCAGCAGCGAAGGGGTTACAGGGGGCTTAAGGTGGAATCAGCCCCAGCATTTT	CASSEGVTGGLRWNQPQHF
TRBV4-3	.	TRBJ2-3	.	TGCGCCAGCAGCCAATCCCACTGCGGGGGACACACAGATACGCAGTATTTT	CASSQSHCGGHTDTQYF
TRBV29-1	.	TRBJ1-4	once	TGCAGCGTGGGCGATCGAGGACCCGAAAAACTGTTTTTT	CSVGDRGPEKLFF
TRBV18	TRBD2	TRBJ2-3	.	TGTGCCAGCTCAGGACTAGCGGGCACAGATACGCAGTATTTT	CASSGLAGTDTQYF
TRBV5-1	.	TRBJ1-3	.	TGCGCCAGCAGCTTGATTTGCGGAAACAAATCTGGAAACACCATATATTTT	CASSLICGNKSGNTIYF
TRBV5-1	TRBD1	TRBJ1-5	.	TGCGCCAGCAGCCCCCCGGGACAGGGGTCGTATAGCAATCAGCCCCAGCATTTT	CASSPPGQGSYSNQPQHF
TRBV7-9	.	TRBJ1-1	.	TGTGCCACCCTCCGCCTTCGTTCCGAGGGGCGGTTCACTGAAGCTTTCTTT	CATLRLRSEGRFTEAFF
TRBV4-1	TRBD1	TRBJ1-6	.	TGCGCCAGCAGCCATAGGGGGCGAGTCGTGTCACCCCTCCACTTT	CASSHRGRVVSPLHF
TRBV4-3	.	TRBJ2-7	.	TGCGCCAGCAGCCTTCACGGACAGTCCAACACCTACGAGCAGTACTTC	CASSLHGQSNTYEQYF
TRBV5-1	.	TRBJ1-5	once	TGCGCCAGCAGCTTGTGGTCAGGGGCGAATCAGCCCCAGCATTTT	CASSLWSGANQPQHF
TRBV7-6	.	TRBJ1-6	.	TGTGCCAGCAGCTTACCCAAGACAGATCGAATCGTGTCTTCTTCACCCCTCCACTTT	CASSLPKTDRIVSSSPLHF
TRBV30	TRBD1	TRBJ2-6	once	TGTGCCTGGAGTCCCCGGGACAGGTTACCTGGGGCCAACGTCCTGACTTTC	CAWSPRDRLPGANVLTF
TRBV7-9	TRBD2	TRBJ2-3	.	TGTGCCAGCAGCTTAGCGCTTAGGACTAGCTCTGATACGCAGTATTTT	CASSLALRTSSDTQYF
TRBV7-2	TRBD2	TRBJ2-3	.	TGTGCCAGCAGCTTACCGTGCATGTCTAGCGGGGACACAGATACGCAGTATTTT	CASSLPCMSSGDTDTQYF
TRBV14	.	TRBJ1-1	.	TGTGCCAGCAGCCACCGTATGGGGGACACTGAAGCTTTCTTT	CASSHRMGDTEAFF
TRBV11-3	.	TRBJ2-1	.	TGTGCCAGCAGCTTAGTCCCTGGCGGGGAAACCTACAATGAGCAGTTCTTC	CASSLVPGGETYNEQFF
TRBV7-8	.	TRBJ1-1	.	TGTGCCAGCAGCATCCGGCGGGGGAACACTGAAGCTTTCTTT	CASSIRRGNTEAFF
TRBV7-2	.	TRBJ2-7	.	TGTGCCAGCAGTCAATGGTCCGAGCCTAGTTGGGAGCAGTACTTC	CASSQWSEPSWEQYF
TRBV11-2	.	TRBJ1-6	.	TGTGCCAGCAGCTCCACAGGGATCGTTCCACCCCTCCACTTT	CASSSTGIVPPLHF
TRBV5-8	.	TRBJ1-2	.	TGTGCCAGCAGCTTTTGTAATGGCTACACCTTC	CASSFCNGYTF
TRBV1	.	TRBJ1-1	once	TGCACCAGCAGGCGACCCAACACTGAAGCTTTCTTT	CTSRRPNTEAFF
TRBV10-3	.	TRBJ1-2	.	TGTGCCATCAGTGAACGGGACGGGTCCTATGGCTACACCTTC	CAISERDGSYGYTF
TRBV5-1	.	TRBJ2-7	.	.	CASSTSGVYEQYF
TRBV2	.	TRBJ2-1	.	TGTGCCAGCAGTGAAGTGTTGACGAGGAGTGAGCAGTTCTTC	CASSEVLTRSEQFF
TRBV5-4	TRBD1	TRBJ2-3	.	TGTGCCAGCAGCTTTCACATACACCGGACAGGGGGGGATACGCAGTATTTT	CASSFHIHRTGGDTQYF
TRBV15	.	TRBJ2-5	once	TGTGCCACCAGCAGGATACAATATTGGACCCAGTACTTC	CATSRIQYWTQYF
TRBV28	TRBD1	TRBJ2-6	.	TGTGCCAGCAGTCCCCGGGGCAGGGGGAACTCTGGGGCCAACGTCCTGACTTTC	CASSPRGRGNSGANVLTF
TRBV20-1	TRBD2	TRBJ2-5	.	TGCAGTGCTGGGACTAGTACCCAGTACTTC	CSAGTSTQYF
TRBV4-1	TRBD1	TRBJ2-2	.	TGCGCCAGCAGCCACCGGGGACAGTCCCCCAACACCGGGGAGCTGTTTTTT	CASSHRGQSPNTGELFF
TRBV7-9	.	TRBJ1-1	.	TGTGCCAGCAGCCCCTGGCACCCATGGGGGGACACTGAAGCTTTCTTT	CASSPWHPWGDTEAFF
TRBV6-1	.	TRBJ2-5	.	TGTGCCAGCAGTGAAGTCTCTCCCGGGTCTCAAAGGGAGACCCAGTACTTC	CASSEVSPGSQRETQYF
TRBV19	TRBD1	TRBJ1-5	.	TGTGCCAGTAGTACGAAGACAAACGGGACAGGGGATAGCAATCAGCCCCAGCATTTT	CASSTKTNGTGDSNQPQHF